A single sample is the source of the 29 T cell receptor beta chains below, sequenced in a study of shared clonotypes between healthy human individuals (TCRdb year 2020). The library was obtained by the immunoSEQ multiplex PCR assay. TCRdb limited this immuneACCESS table to in-frame rearrangements with V and J called. A share of clones is missing; checked studies link under half to unresolved V genes, and the rest is unexplained. A total of about a million clones appear in this sample, roughly 80% of them only once. The ten largest clones take up 1.4% of the sample. Specimen: memory CD4+ T cells sorted from blood. In the paper's terms, the cell subset or site label means: CD45RA-negative fraction. The receptors were sampled from a young man in good health.

The chain joins TRBV7-2 to TRBJ2-3; the D is unclear. V was cut by 11 bases and J by 2 bases, with 11 bases left in between. The length of the CDR3 is 12 residues. Germline CDR1 reads SGHTA; CDR2 reads FQGNSA. This CDR3 is CAGRRLTDTQYF. Written as DNA, the CDR3 is TGTGCCGGCCGGCGGCTCACAGATACGCAGTATTTT.

This rearrangement joins TRBV7-2 to TRBJ2-3; D gene ambiguous. Trimming stripped 2 bases from V and 6 bases from J, with 12 bases between. Germline CDR1 reads SGHTA; CDR2 reads FQGNSA. The CDR3 totals 14 residues. In DNA form, the CDR3 reads TGTGCCAGCAGCTTAAGAGGCCCCCCTGATACGCAGTATTTT. It translates to CASSLRGPPDTQYF. The full variable domain, its missing parts supplied by reference TRBV7-2 and TRBJ2-3, is GAGVSQSPSNKVTEKGKDVELRCDPISGHTALYWYRQSLGQGLEFLIYFQGNSAPDKSGLPSDRFSAERTGGSVSTLTIQRTQQEDSAVYLCASSLRGPPDTQYFGPGTRLTVL.

This chain links TRBV18 with TRBJ1-6, with D perhaps matching TRBD1 (5 bases). The CDR3 length is 18 residues. Germline lookup yields CDR1 KGHSH and CDR2 LQKENI. The V end lost 3 bases, the J end lost 4 bases, and 19 bases lay between the germline ends. The CDR3 protein is CASSPQASQGGYNSPLHF. For the CDR3, the DNA is TGTGCCAGCTCACCGCAGGCGAGCCAGGGCGGATATAATTCACCCCTCCACTTT.

Only a few counts were recorded for this clone. The chain uses TRBV2 and TRBJ1-5; 10 bases are a match to TRBD1. With 4 bases clipped from V and 9 bases from J, the junction kept 6 bases outside the gene matches. The CDR3 contains 14 residues. CDR1 SNHLY and CDR2 FYNNEI come from the germline V gene. The CDR3 reads CASSGQGAFPPQHF. The CDR3 DNA sequence: TGTGCCAGCAGTGGACAGGGGGCCTTCCCGCCCCAGCATTTT.

In regard to this clone: Other DNA sequences from this sample encode an identical CDR3 as well. The rearrangement uses TRBV6-1 and TRBJ1-5; unclear D gene. Trimming removed 1 base from V and 0 bases from J, with 7 bases in between. Germline CDR1 and CDR2: MNHNS and SASEGT. The CDR3 contains 15 residues. CDR3 nucleotide sequence: TGTGCCAGCAGTGAAGAAGGAGGTAGCAATCAGCCCCAGCATTTT. Protein product: CASSEEGGSNQPQHF.

The chain uses TRBV7-2 and TRBJ2-7, with D perhaps TRBD2 (6 bases). The CDR3 runs 15 residues. The V gene lost 5 bases and the J gene lost 5 bases, with 19 bases spanning the gap. CDR1 and CDR2 from the germline V gene are SGHTA and FQGNSA. In nucleotides, the CDR3 is TGTGCCAGCAGCCCGAGGGGCCGAGGAGGGGACGAGCAGTACTTC. Translation: CASSPRGRGGDEQYF.

The genes are TRBV5-1 and TRBJ2-7; weak D call: TRBD1 (6 bases). Germline values: CDR1 SGHRS, CDR2 YFSETQ. This CDR3 spans 16 amino acids. V lost 2 bases to trimming and J lost 1 base, with 16 bases between them. The CDR3 loop reads CASSFPTDRSSYEQYF. CDR3 bases: TGCGCCAGCAGCTTCCCTACGGACAGATCTTCCTACGAGCAGTACTTC.

The chain uses TRBV9 and TRBJ2-2; D is perhaps TRBD1 (5 bases). CDR1 and CDR2 (germline): SGDLS, YYNGEE. Trimming took off 4 bases at V and 6 bases at J, with 19 bases between the two ends. This CDR3 has 16 amino acids. The CDR3 loop reads CASSPTTLRAAGELFF. CDR3 coding DNA: TGTGCCAGCAGCCCCACCACCCTCAGGGCCGCCGGGGAGCTGTTTTTT.

The V gene is TRBV7-9, the J gene TRBJ2-5; D is undetermined. The germline gives CDR1 SEHNR, CDR2 FQNEAQ (reference sequence). Trimming removed 7 bases at V and 4 bases at J, with 16 bases between. The CDR3 spans 14 residues. The CDR3 DNA follows: TGTGCCAGCACCCCAGGTTCGGTGGGAGAGACCCAGTACTTC. This codes for CASTPGSVGETQYF.

The gene calls are TRBV7-9 and TRBJ2-3, with 8 bases matching TRBD1. Germline V gene data show CDR1 as SEHNR and CDR2 as FQNEAQ (reference sequence). Trimming took 3 bases from V and 3 from J; bases not matched to a gene: 5. This CDR3 spans 15 amino acids. DNA of the CDR3: TGTGCCAGCAGCTTTACAGGGGGATATACAGATACGCAGTATTTT. It translates to CASSFTGGYTDTQYF. Full variable domain (remainder filled in from reference TRBV7-9 and TRBJ2-3): DTGVSQNPRHKITKRGQNVTFRCDPISEHNRLYWYRQTLGQGPEFLTYFQNEAQLEKSRLLSDRFSAERPKGSFSTLEIQRTEQGDSAMYLCASSFTGGYTDTQYFGPGTRLTVL.

This clone came up once. V and J are TRBV10-3 and TRBJ1-2, with a possible D match to TRBD1 (6 bases). The CDR3 spans 15 residues. The V and J ends lost 3 bases and 0 bases respectively, with 11 bases between them. Germline V gene sequence: CDR1 ENHRY, CDR2 SYGVKD. CDR3 amino acids: CAISDREGANYGYTF. Written as DNA, the CDR3 is TGTGCCATCAGTGATAGGGAGGGGGCTAACTATGGCTACACCTTC.

This clone has a single count. The rearrangement uses TRBV30 and TRBJ2-1, with D possibly matching TRBD2 (6 bases). Between the trimmed V and J ends, which lost 3 bases and 8 bases, there was a span of 14 bases. Germline V gene lookup returns CDR1 GTSNPN and CDR2 SVGIG (reference sequence). The CDR3 is 13 residues long. This chain's CDR3 is CAWSTFGGDEQFF. In DNA form, the CDR3 reads TGTGCCTGGAGCACATTCGGCGGGGATGAGCAGTTCTTC.

The chain recombines TRBV10-3 with TRBJ2-7; no firm D call. The CDR3 consists of 12 residues. Germline V CDR1 and CDR2: ENHRY, SYGVKD. V was trimmed by 3 bases and J by 7 bases, leaving 10 bases between them. CDR3 sequence (DNA): TGTGCCATCAGTGACTACGGTGGGGAGCAGTACTTC. This gives the protein CAISDYGGEQYF.

The chain couples TRBV7-8 to TRBJ1-1; D remains ambiguous. The germline V gene encodes CDR1 SGHVS and CDR2 FQNEAQ. Deletions cut 0 bases from V and 10 bases from J, with 18 bases between. The CDR3 has 15 residues. The CDR3 here is CASSLAAVGLQVAFF. In DNA form, the CDR3 reads TGTGCCAGCAGCTTAGCGGCCGTCGGTTTACAAGTAGCTTTCTTT.

The rearrangement uses TRBV28 and TRBJ2-1; D may be TRBD2 (7 bases). V lost 8 bases, J lost 7 bases, and 21 bases lay in between. CDR3 length equals 15 residues. Per the germline V gene, CDR1 is MDHEN and CDR2 is SYDVKM. The DNA of the CDR3 is TGTGCCAGCCGGAAGGGAGGGGGAACGTGGAATGAGCAGTTCTTC. This sequence encodes CASRKGGGTWNEQFF.

This chain joins TRBV2 and TRBJ1-6, with D possibly matching TRBD1 (5 bases). V lost 7 bases and J 7 bases, leaving 17 bases between the germline ends. Germline V gene lookup returns CDR1 SNHLY and CDR2 FYNNEI. The CDR3 is 15 residues long. CDR3 in amino acids: CASKLRGVPNSPLHF. In nucleotides, the CDR3 is TGTGCCAGCAAGTTGCGGGGGGTCCCCAATTCACCCCTCCACTTT. The entire variable domain, with the rest obtained from reference TRBV2 and TRBJ1-6, is as follows: EPEVTQTPSHQVTQMGQEVILRCVPISNHLYFYWYRQILGQKVEFLVSFYNNEISEKSEIFDDQFSVERPDGSNFTLKIRSTKLEDSAMYFCASKLRGVPNSPLHFGNGTRLTVT.

The V and J genes are TRBV7-3 and TRBJ2-7; D call uncertain. Germline values: CDR1 SGHTA, CDR2 FQGTGA. The CDR3 has 20 residues. The V and J ends lost 5 bases and 3 bases respectively, with 32 bases between them. CDR3 protein: CASSLRNSYYSCVWVYEQYF. The CDR3 DNA reads TGTGCCAGCAGCCTTAGGAACAGCTATTATTCGTGTGTGTGGGTCTACGAGCAGTACTTC. Together with reference TRBV7-3 and TRBJ2-7, the CDR3 gives the full variable domain: GAGVSQTPSNKVTEKGKYVELRCDPISGHTALYWYRQSLGQGPEFLIYFQGTGAADDSGLPNDRFFAVRPEGSVSTLKIQRTERGDSAVYLCASSLRNSYYSCVWVYEQYFGPGTRLTVT.

The V and J genes are TRBV6-5 and TRBJ1-6, with 8 bases matching TRBD1. With 6 bases clipped from V and 5 bases from J, the junction kept 6 bases outside the gene matches. This CDR3 region has 15 residues. Germline loops: CDR1 MNHEY, CDR2 SVGAGI. CDR3 sequence reads: CASRPGTGDNSPLHF. The CDR3 DNA reads TGTGCCAGCAGACCCGGGACAGGCGATAATTCACCCCTCCACTTT.

V is TRBV9 and J is TRBJ1-1; D is unclear. The V gene lost 3 bases and the J gene lost 5 bases, with 11 bases spanning the gap. Germline V CDR1 and CDR2: SGDLS, YYNGEE. The CDR3 has 13 residues. The CDR3 sequence: CASSGHVGTEAFF. The CDR3 nucleotides are TGTGCCAGCAGCGGACACGTTGGGACTGAAGCTTTCTTT.

Of note for this clone: This same CDR3 is encoded by further DNA sequences in the sample. The genes are TRBV4-3 and TRBJ2-3; perhaps TRBD2 as D (6 bases). The CDR3 runs 13 residues. With 0 bases removed from V and 6 bases from J, the gap between germline ends came to 7 bases. Germline loops: CDR1 LGHNA, CDR2 YSLEER. The CDR3 bases are TGCGCCAGCAGCCAAGATCGGGGGGATACGCAGTATTTT. Translated: CASSQDRGDTQYF.

This chain connects TRBV2 to TRBJ1-1; D gene uncertain. The CDR3 covers 12 residues. V was clipped by 6 bases and J by 6 bases, with 11 bases between them. Germline CDR1 reads SNHLY; CDR2 reads FYNNEI. The CDR3 spells CASRNTEAEAFF. The CDR3, as DNA: TGTGCCAGCAGAAACACGGAAGCTGAAGCTTTCTTT. The entire variable domain, with the rest obtained from reference TRBV2 and TRBJ1-1, is as follows: EPEVTQTPSHQVTQMGQEVILRCVPISNHLYFYWYRQILGQKVEFLVSFYNNEISEKSEIFDDQFSVERPDGSNFTLKIRSTKLEDSAMYFCASRNTEAEAFFGQGTRLTVV.

The chain is built from TRBV5-1 and TRBJ1-6; a weak D match, TRBD1 (6 bases). The ends were cut back, 2 bases at V and 5 bases at J, with 11 bases in the middle. This CDR3 spans 15 amino acids. Germline V CDR1 and CDR2: SGHRS, YFSETQ. CDR3 residues: CASSFTGTDNSPLHF. CDR3 nucleotides: TGCGCCAGCAGCTTTACAGGGACGGATAATTCACCCCTCCACTTT.

This clone has only one observation. This sample includes further DNA sequences coding for the same CDR3. CDR3 nucleotide sequence: TGCGCCAGCAGTGGGCAGGGGGGCACAGATACGCAGTATTTT. Its protein product is CASSGQGGTDTQYF. The chain joins TRBV10-1 to TRBJ2-3; 7 bases agree with TRBD1. The J segment lost 1 base and the V segment lost 4 bases, leaving 2 bases of the junction unmatched. CDR3 length: 14 amino acids. Looked up from germline, CDR1 is WNHNN and CDR2 is SYGVQD (reference sequence).

The CDR3 region is CASSPGVQGALAAYEQYF. The DNA for the CDR3 is TGTGCCAGCAGCCCGGGCGTCCAGGGGGCTCTTGCCGCCTACGAGCAGTACTTC. The gene calls are TRBV7-8 and TRBJ2-7; 8 bases are shared with TRBD1. This CDR3 has 18 amino acids. Losses at the gene ends were 5 bases for V and 2 bases for J; bases not matched to a gene: 17. The germline V gene encodes CDR1 SGHVS and CDR2 FQNEAQ.

The chain has TRBV9 and TRBJ2-1; 12 bases are shared with TRBD2. Germline V gene lookup returns CDR1 SGDLS and CDR2 YYNGEE. The CDR3 contains 14 residues. The V gene end was trimmed by 4 bases and the J gene end by 9 bases; junction bases not matched to a gene: 5. CDR3 DNA: TGTGCCAGCAGCCTCGGGACTAGCGGGCGTGAGCAGTTCTTC. Its protein product is CASSLGTSGREQFF.

The chain links TRBV6-6 to TRBJ1-6; the D is unclear. This CDR3 is built from 14 residues. CDR1 and CDR2 (germline): MNHNY, SVGAGI (reference sequence). The V end lost 7 bases, the J end lost 7 bases, and 14 bases lay between the germline ends. CDR3 sequence reads: CASMATDPNSPLHF. CDR3 nucleotides: TGTGCCAGCATGGCAACGGACCCAAATTCACCCCTCCACTTT.

The DNA of the CDR3 is TGTGCCAGCAGCAAACTAATGACTCTAGCGGGTAGCTCCTACGAGCAGTACTTC. As protein: CASSKLMTLAGSSYEQYF. The chain carries TRBV27 and TRBJ2-7, with 8 bases fitting TRBD2. After removal of 6 bases from V and 0 bases from J, the junction contained 16 bases not matched to a gene. CDR1 and CDR2 (germline): MNHEY, SMNVEV (reference sequence). This CDR3 region has 18 residues.

This chain links TRBV2 with TRBJ2-5, with TRBD2 identical over 10 bases. Germline trimming cut 6 bases from V and 4 bases from J; bases unmatched to any gene: 14. Per germline, CDR1 SNHLY and CDR2 FYNNEI. The CDR3 is made up of 17 amino acids. The CDR3: CASRKVLQREGRETQYF. The CDR3 bases are TGTGCCAGCAGGAAGGTTCTCCAGCGGGAGGGCCGAGAGACCCAGTACTTC.

This rearrangement joins TRBV5-6 to TRBJ1-2; weak D call: TRBD1 (6 bases). Trimming took off 0 bases at V and 6 bases at J, with 18 bases between the two ends. The CDR3 is made up of 16 amino acids. Germline lookup yields CDR1 SGHDT and CDR2 YYEEEE. The CDR3, as DNA: TGTGCCAGCAGCTTGGTATCGTGGGGGGCCCTCGATGGCTACACCTTC. Translation: CASSLVSWGALDGYTF.